This T cell receptor beta chain was sequenced for a study of blood T cell repertoires in COVID-19. Study-wide background: Acute-phase and convalescent COVID-19 samples originated in the United States, Italy and Spain. PBMCs, B-cell-depleted T cells, or T cells were the source of the cDNA or gDNA that made up the material.

Seattle-derived patients entered the study during active infection and were followed longitudinally. CDR1 LNHNV and CDR2 YYDKDF come from the germline V gene (reference sequence). The CDR3 has 16 residues. The V and J ends lost 1 base and 5 bases, in that order; junction bases with no gene match: 6. Some clones are missing from TCRdb's copy, which holds only in-frame ones; the method was immunoSEQ multiplex PCR. There are some 290,000 clones in the sample; 88% occur only once, and about 11% lies in the top ten. The TCR was taken from a woman in her twenties or thirties with COVID-19, enrolled during active disease. The sample taken for sequencing was peripheral blood. The rearrangement links TRBV15 to TRBJ1-4, with TRBD1 matching 8 bases. CDR3 bases: TGTGCCACCAGCAGAGCGGGACAGGCGAGGAATGAAAAACTGTTTTTT. Translation: CATSRAGQARNEKLFF.